Listed below are T cell receptor beta chains from one sample, sequenced in a study of post-analysis software for immune sequencing data. Using its own MiXCR run on the PCR reads, TCRdb lists one record per CDR3 protein. Of about 170,000 distinct CDR3 sequences in the sample, 25% to 35% are singletons; the top ten hold about 1.4%. The sample was blood. These receptors were taken from a girl aged 10-17 years with multiple sclerosis. The CDR3 runs from the conserved cysteine through the conserved F or W. Each record gives: D gene, V gene, J gene, clone size, CDR3 protein, CDR3 DNA. The D gene is left open where the match is weak. Size is stated for part of the rows, as once, few or many counts, or as a class when the clone is expanded.

.	TRBV12-3/TRBV12-4	TRBJ1-5	.	CASSLEDQPQHF	TGTGCCAGCAGTTTGGAGGATCAGCCCCAGCATTTT
TRBD1	TRBV4-1	TRBJ2-3	many	CASSQSGTGLADTQYF	TGCGCCAGCAGCCAATCCGGGACAGGGCTTGCAGATACGCAGTATTTT
.	TRBV20-1	TRBJ2-1	.	CRARSLGDEQFF	TGCAGGGCTAGATCACTTGGGGATGAGCAGTTCTTC
TRBD2	TRBV24-1	TRBJ2-5	few	CATAPAGGPEETQYF	TGTGCCACCGCGCCCGCGGGAGGGCCGGAAGAGACCCAGTACTTC
TRBD2	TRBV15	TRBJ2-7	many	CATSRDRGSSYEQYF	TGTGCCACCAGCAGAGATCGCGGGAGTAGTTACGAGCAGTACTTC
TRBD1	TRBV12-3/TRBV12-4	TRBJ2-7	many	CASSPPGQRVYEQYF	TGTGCCAGCAGTCCACCGGGACAGAGAGTTTACGAGCAGTACTTC
.	TRBV25-1	TRBJ2-1	.	CASSVWPTDEQFF	TGTGCCAGCAGTGTGTGGCCTACGGATGAGCAGTTCTTC
.	TRBV20-1	TRBJ2-5	.	CSARGETTDQETQYF	TGCAGTGCTAGAGGGGAGACGACAGACCAAGAGACCCAGTACTTC
TRBD1	TRBV9	TRBJ2-2	few	CASSASGQGIGELFF	TGTGCCAGCAGTGCCTCGGGACAGGGTATCGGGGAGCTGTTTTTT
TRBD2	TRBV7-9	TRBJ2-1	many	CASSLTSSGLSYNEQFF	TGTGCCAGCAGCTTAACGTCTAGCGGTCTCTCCTACAATGAGCAGTTCTTC
.	TRBV5-1	TRBJ2-1	few	CASSEPGHPYNEQFF	TGCGCCAGCAGCGAGCCGGGACACCCTTACAATGAGCAGTTCTTC
.	TRBV5-1	TRBJ2-3	.	CASSSGGTALSTDTQYF	TGCGCCAGCAGCTCGGGCGGGACCGCTCTTTCCACAGATACGCAGTATTTT
.	TRBV5-1	TRBJ2-3	few	CASSWGPPPTDTQYF	TGCGCCAGCAGCTGGGGACCCCCACCGACAGATACGCAGTATTTT
.	TRBV12-3/TRBV12-4	TRBJ2-7	.	CASSEGGRYEQYF	TGTGCCAGCAGTGAGGGCGGCCGGTACGAGCAGTACTTC
.	TRBV12-3/TRBV12-4	TRBJ1-4	.	CASSLAQGKPGMELFF	TGTGCCAGCAGTTTAGCGCAGGGGAAACCGGGGATGGAACTGTTTTTT
TRBD1	TRBV7-2	TRBJ1-5	.	CASSRVGQGLGSNQPQHF	TGTGCCAGCAGCCGCGTAGGACAGGGGTTGGGTAGCAATCAGCCCCAGCATTTT
TRBD2	TRBV28	TRBJ2-3	.	CASKPSGLAGVTDTQYF	TGTGCCAGCAAACCCTCGGGACTAGCGGGGGTCACAGATACGCAGTATTTT
.	TRBV2	TRBJ2-5	many	CASRGNREETQYF	TGTGCCAGCAGGGGCAACAGGGAAGAGACCCAGTACTTC
.	TRBV5-1	TRBJ2-7	many	CASSSGHRSYEQYF	TGCGCCAGCAGCTCTGGACACCGGTCCTACGAGCAGTACTTC
.	TRBV7-2	TRBJ1-5	.	CASTEGRVPQPQHF	TGTGCCAGCACCGAGGGGAGGGTCCCTCAGCCCCAGCATTTT
.	TRBV29-1	TRBJ1-2	few	CSVGGELFPGYTF	TGCAGCGTTGGGGGGGAATTATTTCCTGGCTACACCTTC
.	TRBV12-3/TRBV12-4	TRBJ1-1	few	CASSLGTNEAFF	TGTGCCAGCAGTTTGGGGACAAATGAAGCTTTCTTT
TRBD1	TRBV12-5	TRBJ2-1	many	CASGLVLGTGGREQFF	TGTGCTAGTGGTTTGGTACTAGGGACAGGGGGAAGGGAGCAGTTCTTC
.	TRBV11-2	TRBJ2-7	few	CASSPHGVSYEQYF	TGTGCCAGCAGCCCTCACGGGGTCTCATACGAGCAGTACTTC
TRBD2	TRBV9	TRBJ2-1	.	CASSVGLTSVHNEQFF	TGTGCCAGCAGCGTAGGGTTGACTAGCGTCCACAATGAGCAGTTCTTC
TRBD1	TRBV5-1	TRBJ2-7	many	CASSFNTGTGTSEQYF	TGCGCCAGCAGCTTCAACACCGGGACAGGGACCTCCGAGCAGTACTTC
.	TRBV3-1	TRBJ2-7	many	CASSQGNVDSYEQYF	TGTGCCAGCAGCCAAGGTAACGTAGACTCCTACGAGCAGTACTTC
.	TRBV3-1	TRBJ1-2	.	CASSHRGGYTF	TGTGCCAGCAGCCACAGGGGTGGCTACACCTTC
TRBD1	TRBV5-1	TRBJ1-2	many	CASSPTGVGGDGYTF	TGCGCCAGCAGCCCGACAGGGGTCGGAGGCGATGGCTACACCTTC
.	TRBV5-1	TRBJ1-3	few	CASSSGEGRNTIYF	TGCGCCAGCAGCTCGGGTGAAGGGCGAAACACCATATATTTT
TRBD2	TRBV13	TRBJ2-3	many	CASSLGLAGTDTQYF	TGTGCCAGCAGCTTAGGACTAGCGGGCACAGATACGCAGTATTTT
.	TRBV29-1	TRBJ2-2	few	CSGNRATGELFF	TGCAGCGGGAACAGGGCTACCGGGGAGCTGTTTTTT
.	TRBV12-3/TRBV12-4	TRBJ2-3	few	CASSPDSYNTDTQYF	TGTGCCAGCAGCCCCGACAGTTACAACACAGATACGCAGTATTTT
TRBD2	TRBV29-1	TRBJ2-3	few	CSVLGGEISTGTQYF	TGCAGCGTACTTGGGGGGGAAATTAGCACAGGTACGCAGTATTTT
.	TRBV7-2	TRBJ1-2	many	CASSLIYGYTF	TGTGCCAGCAGCTTAATTTATGGCTACACCTTC
.	TRBV12-3/TRBV12-4	TRBJ1-4	few	CASSKRLDDEKLFF	TGTGCCAGCAGTAAAAGGTTGGATGATGAAAAACTGTTTTTT
.	TRBV20-1	TRBJ2-3	.	CSARDSPLKGGHSLLITDAQYF	TGCAGTGCTAGAGATTCGCCACTCAAGGGTGGGCATTCCCTCCTCATAACAGATGCGCAGTATTTT
.	TRBV7-9	TRBJ2-3	.	CASSGQAGTRTQYF	TGTGCCAGCAGCGGACAAGCAGGGACCCGGACGCAGTATTTT
.	TRBV29-1	TRBJ1-1	few	CSTGEVEAFF	TGCAGCACCGGGGAAGTGGAAGCTTTCTTT
TRBD2	TRBV4-3	TRBJ2-3	.	CASSRTSGLISTDTQYF	TGCGCCAGCAGCCGCACTAGCGGGTTAATTAGCACAGATACGCAGTATTTT
TRBD1	TRBV20-1	TRBJ2-7	few	CSASSQGWQEAQYF	TGCAGTGCTAGTTCACAGGGGTGGCAAGAGGCCCAGTACTTC
TRBD1	TRBV5-5	TRBJ1-5	many	CASSLDRTNQPQHF	TGTGCCAGCAGCCTGGACAGGACCAATCAGCCCCAGCATTTT
TRBD2	TRBV9	TRBJ2-1	few	CASSVKPGLAGVDEQFF	TGTGCCAGCAGCGTGAAACCGGGACTAGCGGGAGTGGATGAGCAGTTCTTC
TRBD2	TRBV25-1	TRBJ2-1	medium-sized	CASSDLAGSDNEQFF	TGTGCCAGCAGTGATCTAGCGGGATCTGACAATGAGCAGTTCTTC
TRBD2	TRBV3-1	TRBJ2-1	.	CASSQDSGTSGSGNERFF	TGTGCCAGCAGCCAAGATTCGGGGACTAGCGGGAGTGGAAATGAGCGGTTCTTC
.	TRBV4-1	TRBJ2-1	many	CASSPGTIDEQFF	TGCGCCAGCAGCCCTGGGACCATCGATGAGCAGTTCTTC
.	TRBV9	TRBJ1-2	many	CASSVEGPGHYGYTF	TGTGCCAGCAGCGTAGAGGGACCTGGCCACTATGGCTACACCTTC
TRBD2	TRBV20-1	TRBJ2-7	many	CSARAQREMAQYF	TGCAGTGCTAGAGCCCAGCGGGAGATGGCGCAGTACTTC
TRBD2	TRBV6-5	TRBJ2-7	.	CASSLGGIGSYEQYF	TGTGCCAGCAGCCTGGGAGGGATCGGCTCCTACGAGCAGTACTTC
.	TRBV14	TRBJ1-6	few	CASSQDHGWDSPLHF	TGTGCCAGCAGCCAAGATCACGGTTGGGATTCACCCCTCCACTTT
TRBD2	TRBV7-2	TRBJ2-3	many	CASSSTNLAGYTDTQYF	TGTGCCAGCAGCTCAACAAACTTAGCGGGTTACACAGATACGCAGTATTTT
.	TRBV20-1	TRBJ2-1	many	CSTEGSLGNEQFF	TGCAGTACCGAGGGGTCCCTCGGCAATGAGCAGTTCTTC
.	TRBV27	TRBJ2-3	many	CASSSFRGFTDTQYF	TGTGCCAGCAGTTCCTTTAGGGGATTCACAGATACGCAGTATTTT
.	TRBV30	TRBJ2-1	.	CAWSVEAWDEQFF	TGTGCCTGGAGTGTAGAGGCGTGGGATGAGCAGTTCTTC
.	TRBV10-3	TRBJ2-7	few	CAISERESSYNEQYF	TGTGCCATCAGTGAGAGGGAAAGCTCCTACAATGAGCAGTACTTC